The T cell receptor (beta chain) described here comes from a study of T cells in Graves' hyperthyroidism and ophthalmopathy (dated by TCRdb to about 2019). In the study overall: To identify TCR V-J signatures that set the groups apart, the researchers used a discovery cohort of more than 95 patients, made up of roughly 40 with Graves' ophthalmopathy and 55 to 65 with stable Graves' hyperthyroidism. The paper reports TCR Vbeta CDR3 sequencing of some 140 peripheral blood samples: fewer than 50 ophthalmopathy, 75 to 80 hyperthyroidism and 17 progressor patients. In more than five Graves' hyperthyroidism patients, the study also compared T-cell repertoires from thyroid tissue with T-cell repertoires from blood. For training and testing, the 100 or so patients in the discovery cohort were randomly divided in a 7:3 ratio. Prospective prediction of ophthalmopathy was tested in an independent validation cohort of 18 to 20 hyperthyroidism patients and some 17 patients who later progressed to ophthalmopathy. Once sampling was done, hyperthyroidism patients were given methimazole at a starting dose of 30 mg daily, whereas ophthalmopathy patients were given high-dose intravenous methylprednisolone.

About this clonotype itself: Its antigen target is currently unknown. No much larger clone exists at a distance of one base, and base qualities are not known.

TCR beta CDR3 regions were amplified from RNA transcripts. The TCR CDR3 was subjected to a first round of RT-PCR using the HTBI primer set and the Qiagen OneStep RT-PCR kit. Libraries were constructed in a second round of multiplex PCR, after which size selection and purification were carried out. The libraries were sequenced on an Illumina HiSeq2000 using paired-end 100 bp reads. Concerning the study's data processing: SOAPnuke was used to process the raw data, with reads discarded if the reads contained adapters or uncalled bases, had a mean Phred below 15, or lacked an exact constant-primer or identifier match. COPE v1.2.5 was used to merge high-quality paired reads, and clonotypes were defined as unique nucleotide sequences. MiTCR v1.1 was used to align clonotypes to the IMGT TRBV, TRBD and TRBJ reference segments. Only V-J combinations with frequency above 0.0001, covering 99% to 99.2% of repertoires, were analysed. A TCS score was defined as the ratio between F50 (clonal expansion) and ExV (chaos), using BLOSUM62-based TCRdist between CDR3 peptides within each V-J. Welch's t-statistics and random forest reduced around 550 V-J features to 13, which were used in a naive Bayes classifier (R e1071). Thyroid-blood repertoire similarity was quantified with the Morisita-Horn index. The public reads were run again by TCRdb, first through fastp at Q25 and then through MiXCR, and only productive beta chains were kept. Entries are consolidated by CDR3 protein sequence, retaining the most common genes and DNA. For this entry, the V and J calls and clone size follow TCRdb and not the study's own pipeline. This sample is represented by fewer than 750,000 distinct CDR3 sequences; 40% to 55% of them were singletons. The top ten hold approximately 8.4% of the sample.

The paper's findings and limits, for the study overall: Most expanded thyroid clonotypes (frequency above 0.001) were also detected in blood, a finding suggesting that blood repertoires may reflect thyroid immune responses. In validation, the model predicted progression to ophthalmopathy a median of approximately 6.6 months before onset, with about 71% sensitivity and almost 75% specificity. A 13 V-J signature model separated ophthalmopathy from stable hyperthyroidism, with just over 85% sensitivity and roughly 81% specificity in cross-validation and 80%/75% in testing. Sample size was not statistically predetermined, and blinding of investigators to group allocation was not performed.

Stable Graves' hyperthyroidism was defined as the absence of progression to ophthalmopathy over 18 months of follow-up. The hyperthyroidism patients were between 18 and 65 years old and newly diagnosed, with a disease duration of less than 2 months. The study excluded patients with uncontrolled infections, other autoimmune diseases, pregnancy or lactation. Diagnoses relied on clinical symptoms, serum thyroxine and TRAb, thyroid ultrasound and orbital computed tomography. Total RNA was extracted using Trizol reagent, and RNA quality was assessed on an Agilent 2100 Bioanalyzer. CDR1 and CDR2 (ENHRY, SYGVKD) derive from the germline V gene. The CDR3, from cysteine to phenylalanine, totals 16 residues. The read is trimmed to its CDR3 DNA, 48 bases read in frame from base 1. V gives up 4 bases and J gives up 3 bases, and the segment between their germline ends measures 19 bases.

The source is a woman between 18 and 29 years old with Graves' hyperthyroidism. Sequenced material: peripheral blood or thyroid tissue (not recorded which). This sequence uses TRBV10-3 and TRBJ2-7, with the D assignment possibly TRBD1 or TRBD2, given 6 matching bases for each. Read as DNA, the sequence is TGTGCCATCAGTGCAAACCGACGGGGGCAGGTCTACGAGCAGTACTTC. It specifies CAISANRRGQVYEQYF.